Here is one TCR beta chain with its context. Its antigen remains unidentified. Base qualities were left out, and no much larger clone turns up one base away. This specimen's time point label, interpreted: baseline before first vaccination. Vaccinee samples came from UK trials COV001 and COV002, including a single-blind randomized controlled phase 2/3 trial of AZD1222 (ChAdOx1 nCoV-19) in healthy adults. For TCRbeta chain sequencing, PBMC samples from trial participants were taken at day 0 and at day 28 after the second dose. These data belong to a study of T cell responses to AZD1222 COVID-19 vaccine (dated by TCRdb to the early 2020s). Background on the whole study: AZD1222 recipients given second doses at about 4 weeks or at about 12 weeks were pooled, since spike-specific TCR depth and breadth were not found to differ between the two schedules. A total of about 240 trial participants underwent TCR sequencing, of whom about 200 received two doses of AZD1222 and some 26 received two doses of the MenACWY control vaccine. Trial participants were enrolled by age into subgroups of 18-55, 56-69 and 70-plus years, and 148, 28 and 57 TCR-sequenced participants, respectively, were included in these subgroups. Findings and caveats that apply to the study as a whole: Because no day 14 peak-response samples were available, the repertoires could be characterized only after the peak T cell response. Participants were mostly white British, with more females than males. The authors suggested clonal diversity may have been underestimated. Reportedly, close to half of the unique spike-specific TCRs recognized epitopes lying outside the regions that are mutated in the B.1.351 and B.1.1.7 variants. A significant rise in spike-specific TCR breadth and depth was observed after two AZD1222 doses relative to day 0 and relative to MenACWY recipients. Conclusions about previously exposed vaccinees are limited because only six or seven AZD1222 recipients were SARS-CoV-2 seropositive at baseline. The 56-69-year group was small, and its depth increase did not reach significance, likely because of low power. The whole spike protein was spanned by vaccine-associated CD4 TCRs, and dominant responses were seen in regions 160-218 and 743-854.

Ends trimmed: V by 6 bases, J by 4 bases; bases unmatched to a gene: 6. From the cysteine through the phenylalanine, the CDR3 covers 13 amino acids. Only CDR3 DNA is held: 39 bases, read in frame from base 1. Looking up the germline V gene yields CDR1 MNHEY and CDR2 SVGAGI. The CDR3 regions of human TCRbeta chains were subjected to immunosequencing. Per the source publication's procedure: TCRs in the repertoires were compared against a reference library of SARS-CoV-2-specific TCRs that had been generated with the MIRA antigen-specificity platform. Breadth meant the fraction of unique TCRs that were SARS-CoV-2-associated, whereas depth meant the fraction of total T cells that were SARS-CoV-2-associated. Using the MIRA data, each spike-specific TCR was assigned both to the spike region to which the TCR was reactive and to a CD4 or CD8 class. Log10-transformed breadth and depth values were compared by one-way ANOVA with Sidak's multiple comparisons tests. This is the immuneACCESS table as TCRdb keeps it, with only in-frame sequences that have V and J called. A part of the clones is gone; compared with another copy, unresolved V genes explain less than half, and the rest is unexplained. For V, J and clone size, that table is used; D and trimming come from the DNA. The sample records about 110,000 clones, around 86% of which are singletons. Clones ranked in the top ten supply approximately 1.1% of the sample.

The sequencing used peripheral blood, collected on day 0 of AZD1222 vaccination. The TCR sequence derives from an adult in good health. This chain joins TRBV6-5 to TRBJ2-7, with TRBD2 identical over 7 junction bases. This receptor carries the CDR3 CASSFREGYEQYF. The DNA sequence is given as TGTGCCAGCAGCTTTAGGGAGGGTTACGAGCAGTACTTC.